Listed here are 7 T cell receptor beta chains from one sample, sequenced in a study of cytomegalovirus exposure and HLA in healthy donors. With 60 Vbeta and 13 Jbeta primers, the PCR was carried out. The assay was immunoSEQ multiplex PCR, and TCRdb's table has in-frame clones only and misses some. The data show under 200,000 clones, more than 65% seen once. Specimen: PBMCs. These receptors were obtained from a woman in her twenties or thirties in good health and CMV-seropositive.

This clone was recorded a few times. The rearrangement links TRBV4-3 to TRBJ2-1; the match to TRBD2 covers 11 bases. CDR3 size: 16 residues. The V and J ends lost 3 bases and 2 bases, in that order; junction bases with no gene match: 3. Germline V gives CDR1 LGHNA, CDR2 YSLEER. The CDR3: CASSQFSGRAYNEQFF. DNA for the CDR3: TGCGCCAGCAGCCAGTTTAGCGGGAGGGCCTACAATGAGCAGTTCTTC.

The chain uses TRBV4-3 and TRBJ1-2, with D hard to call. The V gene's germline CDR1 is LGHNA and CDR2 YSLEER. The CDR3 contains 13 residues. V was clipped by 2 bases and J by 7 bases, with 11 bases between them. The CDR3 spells CASSQLNEGGYTF. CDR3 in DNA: TGCGCCAGCAGCCAACTAAACGAGGGTGGCTACACCTTC.

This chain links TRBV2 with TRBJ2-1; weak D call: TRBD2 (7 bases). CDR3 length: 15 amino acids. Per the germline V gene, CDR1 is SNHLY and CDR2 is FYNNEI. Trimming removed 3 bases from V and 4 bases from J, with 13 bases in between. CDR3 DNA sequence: TGTGCCAGCAGTGAGTCGGCGGGGGCTTACAATGAGCAGTTCTTC. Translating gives CASSESAGAYNEQFF.

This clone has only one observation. The CDR3 nucleotides read TGCGCCAGCAGACTGACTAGCGGGGGGACTAGCACCGGGGAGCTGTTTTTT. As protein: CASRLTSGGTSTGELFF. This chain links TRBV5-1 with TRBJ2-2; 13 nucleotides line up with TRBD2. V was pared by 5 bases and J by 4 bases, with 8 bases of the junction left unmatched. CDR1 is SGHRS, CDR2 YFSETQ, per germline. This CDR3 is built from 17 residues.

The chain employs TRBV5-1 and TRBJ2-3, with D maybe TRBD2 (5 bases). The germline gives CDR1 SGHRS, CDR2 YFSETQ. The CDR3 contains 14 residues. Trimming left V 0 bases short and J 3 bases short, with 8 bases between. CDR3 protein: CASSLGLATDTQYF. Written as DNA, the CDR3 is TGCGCCAGCAGCTTGGGTCTAGCAACAGATACGCAGTATTTT.

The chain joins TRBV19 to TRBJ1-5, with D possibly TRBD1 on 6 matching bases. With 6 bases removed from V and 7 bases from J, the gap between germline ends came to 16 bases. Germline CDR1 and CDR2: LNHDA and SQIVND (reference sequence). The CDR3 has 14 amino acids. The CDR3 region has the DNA TGTGCCAGTAGCCCACAGGGCATCGGACAGCCCCAGCATTTT. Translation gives CASSPQGIGQPQHF.

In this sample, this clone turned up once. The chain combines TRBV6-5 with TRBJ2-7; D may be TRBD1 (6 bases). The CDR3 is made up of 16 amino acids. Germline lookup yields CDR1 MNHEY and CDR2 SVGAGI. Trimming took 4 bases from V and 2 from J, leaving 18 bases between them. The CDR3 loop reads CASSSPRGGGTYEQYF. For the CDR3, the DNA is TGTGCCAGCAGTTCCCCCCGTGGGGGCGGCACCTACGAGCAGTACTTC.